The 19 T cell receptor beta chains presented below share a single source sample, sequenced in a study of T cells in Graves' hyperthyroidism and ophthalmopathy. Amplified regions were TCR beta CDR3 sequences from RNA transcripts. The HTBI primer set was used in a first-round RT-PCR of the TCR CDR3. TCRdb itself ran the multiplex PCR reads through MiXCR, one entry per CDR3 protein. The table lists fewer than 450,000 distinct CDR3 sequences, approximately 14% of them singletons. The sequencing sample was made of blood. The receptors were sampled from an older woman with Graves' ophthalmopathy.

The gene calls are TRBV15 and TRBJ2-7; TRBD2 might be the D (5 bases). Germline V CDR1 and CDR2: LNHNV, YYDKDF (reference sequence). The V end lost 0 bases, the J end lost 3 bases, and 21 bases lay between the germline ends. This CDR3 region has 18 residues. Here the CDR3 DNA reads TGTGCCACCAGCAGAGATAGACCTCCGGGCCGGGGATACTACGAGCAGTACTTC. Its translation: CATSRDRPPGRGYYEQYF.

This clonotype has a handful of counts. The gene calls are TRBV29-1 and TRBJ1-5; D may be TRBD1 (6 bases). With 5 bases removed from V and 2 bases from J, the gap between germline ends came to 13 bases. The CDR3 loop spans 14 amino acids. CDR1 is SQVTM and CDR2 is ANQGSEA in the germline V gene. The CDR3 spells CSVQQGTGNQPQHF. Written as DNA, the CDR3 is TGCAGCGTTCAACAGGGAACCGGCAATCAGCCCCAGCATTTT.

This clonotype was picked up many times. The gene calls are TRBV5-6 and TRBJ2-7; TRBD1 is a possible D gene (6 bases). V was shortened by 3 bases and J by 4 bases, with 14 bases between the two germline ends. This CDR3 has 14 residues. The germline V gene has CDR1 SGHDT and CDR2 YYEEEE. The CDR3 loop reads CASSSLAGQYEQYF. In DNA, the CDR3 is TGTGCCAGCAGCTCCCTCGCCGGACAGTACGAGCAGTACTTC. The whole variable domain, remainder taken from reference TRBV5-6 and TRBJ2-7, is DAGVTQSPTHLIKTRGQQVTLRCSPKSGHDTVSWYQQALGQGPQFIFQYYEEEERQRGNFPDRFSGHQFPNYSSELNVNALLLGDSALYLCASSSLAGQYEQYFGPGTRLTVT.

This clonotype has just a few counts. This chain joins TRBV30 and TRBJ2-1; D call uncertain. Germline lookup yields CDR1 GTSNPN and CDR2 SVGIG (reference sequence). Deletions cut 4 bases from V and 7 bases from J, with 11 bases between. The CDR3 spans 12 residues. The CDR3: CAWTFEKNEQFF. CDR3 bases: TGTGCCTGGACGTTTGAGAAGAATGAGCAGTTCTTC.

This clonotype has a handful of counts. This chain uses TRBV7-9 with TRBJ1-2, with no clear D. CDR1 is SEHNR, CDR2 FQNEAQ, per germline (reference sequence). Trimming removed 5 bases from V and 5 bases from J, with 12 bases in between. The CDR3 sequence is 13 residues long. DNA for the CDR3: TGTGCCAGCAGCCCCCTTGCAGGATATGGCTACACCTTC. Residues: CASSPLAGYGYTF.

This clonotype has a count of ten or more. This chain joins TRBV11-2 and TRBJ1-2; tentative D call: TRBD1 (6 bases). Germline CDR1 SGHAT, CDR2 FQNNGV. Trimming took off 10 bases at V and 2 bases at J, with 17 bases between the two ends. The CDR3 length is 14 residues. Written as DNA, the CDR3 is TGTGCCACCGCCCTTCAAACAGGGAACTATGGCTACACCTTC. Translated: CATALQTGNYGYTF.

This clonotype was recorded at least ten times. CDR3 in amino acids: CASSRRTSGTYEQYF. The DNA for the CDR3 is TGTGCCAGCAGCCGCCGGACTAGCGGAACCTACGAGCAGTACTTC. The J gene is TRBJ2-7, the V gene TRBV7-2, with 10 bases that match TRBD2. The germline CDR1 and CDR2 sequences are SGHTA and FQGNSA. This CDR3 has 15 amino acids. Trimming cost V 5 bases and J 2 bases; bases outside gene matches: 6.

The DNA for the CDR3 is TGCAGCGTTCCGGGACAGGGGGTCTCCTACAATGAGCAGTTCTTC. This encodes CSVPGQGVSYNEQFF. This chain links TRBV29-1 with TRBJ2-1, with 11 bases that match TRBD1. The trim removed 5 bases at V and 0 bases at J, leaving 3 bases unmatched. Looked up from germline, CDR1 is SQVTM and CDR2 is ANQGSEA. This CDR3 has 15 amino acids.

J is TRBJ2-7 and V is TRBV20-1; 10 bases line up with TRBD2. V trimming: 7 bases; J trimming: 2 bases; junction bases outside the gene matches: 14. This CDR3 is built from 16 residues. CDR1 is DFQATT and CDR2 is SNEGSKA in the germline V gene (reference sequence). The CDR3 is CSGGDPTSGVAYEQYF. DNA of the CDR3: TGCAGTGGAGGGGACCCCACTAGCGGGGTGGCCTACGAGCAGTACTTC.

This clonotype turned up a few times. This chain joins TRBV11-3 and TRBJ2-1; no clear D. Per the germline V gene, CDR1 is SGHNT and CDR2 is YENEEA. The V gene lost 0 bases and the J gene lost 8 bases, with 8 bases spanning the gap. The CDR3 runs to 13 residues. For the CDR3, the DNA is TGTGCCAGCAGCTTAGATTTGCGGCATGAGCAGTTCTTC. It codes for CASSLDLRHEQFF.

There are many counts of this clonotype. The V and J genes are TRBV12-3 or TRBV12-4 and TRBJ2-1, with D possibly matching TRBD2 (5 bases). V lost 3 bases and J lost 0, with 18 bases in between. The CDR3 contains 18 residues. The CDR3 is CASSFRGNLGSSYNEQFF. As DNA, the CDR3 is TGTGCCAGCAGTTTCCGAGGGAACCTGGGGAGCTCCTACAATGAGCAGTTCTTC.

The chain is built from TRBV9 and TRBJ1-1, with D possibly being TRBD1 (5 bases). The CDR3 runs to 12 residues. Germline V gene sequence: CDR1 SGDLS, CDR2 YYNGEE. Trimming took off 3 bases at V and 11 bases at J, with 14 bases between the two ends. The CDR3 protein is CASSDFGGEAFF. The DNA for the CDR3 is TGTGCCAGCAGCGACTTCGGGGGGGAGGCTTTCTTT.

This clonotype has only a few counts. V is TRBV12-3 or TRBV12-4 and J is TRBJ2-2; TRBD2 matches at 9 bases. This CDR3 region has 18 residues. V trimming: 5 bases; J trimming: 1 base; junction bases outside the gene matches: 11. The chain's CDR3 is CASSPIFPTSGNTGELFF. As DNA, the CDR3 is TGTGCCAGCAGTCCCATATTCCCGACTAGCGGGAACACCGGGGAGCTGTTTTTT.

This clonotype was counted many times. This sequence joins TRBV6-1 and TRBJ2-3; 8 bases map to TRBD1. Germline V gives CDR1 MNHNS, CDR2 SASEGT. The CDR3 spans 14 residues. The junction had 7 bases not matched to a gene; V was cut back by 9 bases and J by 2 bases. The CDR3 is CARTWDRLTDTQYF. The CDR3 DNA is TGTGCCAGGACGTGGGACAGGCTCACAGATACGCAGTATTTT.

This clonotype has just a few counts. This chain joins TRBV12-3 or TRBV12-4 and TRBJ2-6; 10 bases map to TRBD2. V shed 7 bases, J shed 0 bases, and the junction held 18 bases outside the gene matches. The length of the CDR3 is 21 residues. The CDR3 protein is CASITFQLAGKTSSGANVLTF. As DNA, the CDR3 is TGTGCCAGCATCACCTTCCAACTAGCGGGAAAAACCTCCTCTGGGGCCAACGTCCTGACTTTC.

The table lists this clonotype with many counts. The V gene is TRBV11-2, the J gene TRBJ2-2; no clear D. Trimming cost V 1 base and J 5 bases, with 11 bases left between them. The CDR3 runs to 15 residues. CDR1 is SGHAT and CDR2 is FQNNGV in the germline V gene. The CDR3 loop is CASSLAATWTGELFF. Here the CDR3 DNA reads TGTGCCAGCAGCTTAGCGGCTACGTGGACCGGGGAGCTGTTTTTT.

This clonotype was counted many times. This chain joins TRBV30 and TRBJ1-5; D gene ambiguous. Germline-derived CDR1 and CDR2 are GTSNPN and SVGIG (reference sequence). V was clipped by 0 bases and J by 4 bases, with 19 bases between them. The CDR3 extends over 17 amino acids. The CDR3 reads CAWSVRVVGNGNQPQHF. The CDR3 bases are TGTGCCTGGAGTGTACGGGTCGTTGGGAACGGGAATCAGCCCCAGCATTTT.

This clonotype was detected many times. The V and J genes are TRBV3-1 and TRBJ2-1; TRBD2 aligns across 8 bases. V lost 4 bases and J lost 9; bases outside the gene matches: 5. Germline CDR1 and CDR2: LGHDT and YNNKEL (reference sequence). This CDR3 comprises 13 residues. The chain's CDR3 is CASSPGGGTEQFF. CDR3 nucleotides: TGTGCCAGCAGCCCCGGCGGGGGGACTGAGCAGTTCTTC.

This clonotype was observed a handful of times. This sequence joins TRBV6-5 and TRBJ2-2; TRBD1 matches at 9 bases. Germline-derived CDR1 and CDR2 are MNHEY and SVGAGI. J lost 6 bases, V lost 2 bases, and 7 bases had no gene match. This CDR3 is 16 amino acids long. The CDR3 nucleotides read TGTGCCAGCAGTTACACCGGGACAGGGAGGCCCGGGGAGCTGTTTTTT. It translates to CASSYTGTGRPGELFF.